Listed below are T cell receptor beta chains from one sample, sequenced in a study of blood T cell repertoires in COVID-19. Clones were read by immunoSEQ multiplex PCR, and TCRdb kept only the in-frame ones, dropping some. Among some 66,000 clones, 82% were seen once, and the ten largest hold just over 6.5%. Sequencing was performed on peripheral blood. The receptors were gathered from a man in his sixties with acute or convalescent COVID-19. Each CDR3 is given without its conserved first and last residue. D genes are given only for firm matches.

TRBJ1-1 | . | TRBV6-1 | ASSGNWGGRNTEAF
TRBJ1-1 | . | TRBV6-1 | ASSEPNSPRTEAF
TRBJ1-5 | . | TRBV28 | ASSAQGGAGQPQH
TRBJ1-1 | TRBD1 | TRBV5-4 | ASSLGQGATLNTEAF
TRBJ2-2 | TRBD2 | TRBV11-2 | ASSRLAGTGELF
TRBJ1-2 | . | TRBV3-1/TRBV3-2 | ASSQGEGVGYT
TRBJ1-1 | . | TRBV2 | ASNREQGTEAF
TRBJ1-1 | . | TRBV5-5 | ASSPKNTEAF
TRBJ1-1 | TRBD1 | TRBV30 | AWGQGLGLNTEAF
TRBJ2-1 | TRBD1 | TRBV19 | ASSTDRVKEQF
TRBJ1-2 | TRBD1 | TRBV24-1 | ATSDFRTGDYGYT
TRBJ1-1 | . | TRBV11-3 | ASSLGPQGRWDTEAF
TRBJ2-5 | TRBD2 | TRBV3-1/TRBV3-2 | ASSPLVAGGQETQY
TRBJ2-5 | TRBD1 | TRBV6-1 | ASSELGDSWETQY
TRBJ2-1 | . | TRBV19 | ASSMTGDYNEQF
TRBJ1-2 | . | TRBV7-9 | ASSLGGLNYGYT
TRBJ2-2 | . | TRBV27 | ASSNTGRQGALGGELF
TRBJ1-4 | . | TRBV30 | AWNMQNEKLF
TRBJ2-2 | . | TRBV11-2 | ASSPWGAGEPNTGELF
TRBJ1-5 | . | TRBV19 | ASSNLGVNQPQH
TRBJ1-6 | TRBD1 | TRBV11-2 | ASSLQGGLH
TRBJ1-2 | TRBD1 | TRBV2 | ASRQGADYGYT
TRBJ1-5 | TRBD1 | TRBV3-1/TRBV3-2 | ASSQDPQRTGLNQPQH
TRBJ1-1 | . | TRBV11-3 | ASSSRTENTEAF
TRBJ1-4 | TRBD1 | TRBV4-1 | ASSQALGQGFNEKLF
TRBJ2-3 | . | TRBV7-8 | ASSLVPGTGTDTQY
TRBJ1-2 | . | TRBV9 | ASSVEDKNYGYT
TRBJ2-5 | TRBD1 | TRBV7-8 | ASSLGTGKETQY
TRBJ2-7 | TRBD1 | TRBV19 | ASSTGTGGREQY
TRBJ2-3 | TRBD2 | TRBV27 | ASRALAGGKDTQY
TRBJ1-3 | TRBD1 | TRBV7-9 | ASSLGQAGNTIY
TRBJ2-3 | TRBD1 | TRBV27 | ASSYYSDRGQLWSTDTQY
TRBJ2-2 | . | TRBV3-1/TRBV3-2 | ASSRPGLNTGELF
TRBJ1-5 | . | TRBV9 | ASSPGLHSNQPQH
TRBJ2-2 | . | TRBV5-1 | ASSRGSYTGELF
TRBJ1-5 | TRBD1 | TRBV6-2/TRBV6-3 | ASSYSGQGVGSNQPQH
TRBJ1-2 | . | TRBV24-1 | ATSAGHPTYGYT
TRBJ1-6 | TRBD1 | TRBV10-3 | AISEGPTGGTWGSPLH
TRBJ2-3 | . | TRBV7-8 | ASSLRPFDRGGTDTQY
TRBJ2-7 | TRBD1 | TRBV3-1/TRBV3-2 | ASSPRTGISYEQY
TRBJ2-7 | TRBD1 | TRBV5-1 | ASSLMMGQGEQY
TRBJ1-2 | . | TRBV19 | ASTRRGAGYGYT
TRBJ2-3 | TRBD2 | TRBV6-2/TRBV6-3 | ASSTPYRLAGADTQY
TRBJ2-7 | . | TRBV6-2/TRBV6-3 | ASSYSPQGSEHEQY
TRBJ1-2 | TRBD1 | TRBV3-1/TRBV3-2 | ASSIQGEGGYT
TRBJ1-2 | TRBD1 | TRBV6-5 | ASSSPDRSYGYT
TRBJ2-2 | TRBD1 | TRBV6-2/TRBV6-3 | ASSRQGKNTGELF
TRBJ2-3 | . | TRBV4-1 | ASSQVGGDNAFTQY
TRBJ2-7 | . | TRBV6-1 | ASSEWHEQY
TRBJ1-6 | . | TRBV15 | ATSRVRKVDSPLH
TRBJ1-2 | TRBD1 | TRBV10-3 | AIRTGSNYGYT
TRBJ2-3 | . | TRBV3-1/TRBV3-2 | ASSFTGNTDTQY
TRBJ2-3 | TRBD2 | TRBV5-1 | ASSPGGAASTDTQY
TRBJ1-2 | . | TRBV2 | ASSLDSLSYGYT
TRBJ1-5 | . | TRBV10-2 | ASSEGVRNQPQH
TRBJ2-7 | TRBD2 | TRBV5-1 | ASSLVGGGSYEQY
TRBJ2-3 | . | TRBV11-2 | ASSLGGRVTDTQY
TRBJ2-5 | . | TRBV6-6 | ASSYLDRFQETQY
TRBJ1-1 | . | TRBV5-1 | ASRRIGGSDTEAF
TRBJ2-7 | . | TRBV7-2 | ASSFGTPTLDEQY